The 27 T cell receptor beta chains presented below share a single source sample, sequenced in a study of T cells in localized non-small cell lung cancer. Using immunoSEQ multiplex PCR, the repertoire was profiled, and TCRdb retains in-frame clones only, with some absent. Of about 51,000 clones listed, 81% are singletons. The source was peripheral blood mononuclear cells, collected before any cancer treatment. The receptors were gathered from a man between 40 and 70 years old with stage III lung adenocarcinoma.

The chain links TRBV6-1 to TRBJ1-1; TRBD1 agrees at 8 bases. The CDR3 loop spans 17 amino acids. Germline V gene lookup returns CDR1 MNHNS and CDR2 SASEGT. The V segment lost 4 bases and the J segment 6 bases; nucleotides outside the gene matches: 16. CDR3 sequence: CASSGTNKQGEGPEAFF. The CDR3 DNA is TGTGCCAGCAGTGGTACCAATAAACAGGGGGAAGGTCCTGAAGCTTTCTTT.

The chain recombines TRBV21-1 with TRBJ2-5. TRBV21-1 is classified as a pseudogene. CDR3 size: 9 residues. The CDR3 is CASQETQYF. CDR3 coding DNA: TGTGCCAGCCAAGAGACCCAGTACTTC.

This clone was found once. CDR3 sequence (DNA): TGTGCCAGTAGTTTCTGGACAGGGACTAATGAAAAACTGTTTTTT. This codes for CASSFWTGTNEKLFF. This chain links TRBV19 with TRBJ1-4, with 8 nucleotides matching TRBD1. The CDR3 has 15 amino acids. Germline V gene sequence: CDR1 LNHDA, CDR2 SQIVND (reference sequence). V lost 5 bases to trimming and J lost 2 bases; unmatched junction nucleotides: 4.

The rearrangement links TRBV14 to TRBJ2-5; 8 nucleotides agree with TRBD2. CDR3 length: 13 residues. Germline CDR1 reads SGHDN; CDR2 reads FVKESK. Trimming at V came to 4 bases and at J to 4 bases, leaving 2 bases not matched to a gene. As DNA, the CDR3 is TGTGCCAGCAGCCCTCGGGGGGGAGAGACCCAGTACTTC. It is translated as CASSPRGGETQYF.

This sequence joins TRBV15 and TRBJ2-5; no clear D. CDR3 length equals 12 residues. The germline V and J ends were trimmed by 0 bases and 6 bases, with 5 bases remaining between them. Germline lookup yields CDR1 LNHNV and CDR2 YYDKDF (reference sequence). The CDR3 region has the DNA TGTGCCACCAGCAGAGATAAACAGACCCAGTACTTC. Translation gives CATSRDKQTQYF.

CDR3 sequence (DNA): TGCGCCAGCAGCCAGATCCGGGAAGGGAAGGACGAGCAGTACTTC. This encodes CASSQIREGKDEQYF. The gene calls are TRBV4-1 and TRBJ2-7; maybe TRBD2 (5 bases). The V gene lost 3 bases and the J gene lost 5 bases, with 17 bases spanning the gap. Germline values: CDR1 MGHRA, CDR2 YSYEKL. There are 15 residues in the CDR3.

In nucleotides, the CDR3 is TGTGCCAGCAGTTCGGGACAGCAAGAGACCCAGTACTTC. Its translation is CASSSGQQETQYF. The rearrangement links TRBV28 to TRBJ2-5; 7 nucleotides match TRBD1. This CDR3 has 13 residues. Germline-derived CDR1 and CDR2 are MDHEN and SYDVKM. Trimming cost V 4 bases and J 2 bases; bases outside gene matches: 1. The whole variable domain, filled in from reference TRBV28 and TRBJ2-5, reads DVKVTQSSRYLVKRTGEKVFLECVQDMDHENMFWYRQDPGLGLRLIYFSYDVKMKEKGDIPEGYSVSREKKERFSLILESASTNQTSMYLCASSSGQQETQYFGPGTRLLVL.

V is TRBV19 and J is TRBJ1-6, with D perhaps matching TRBD1 (5 bases). The V end was cut by 6 bases, the J end by 7 bases, with 19 bases between. The V gene's germline CDR1 is LNHDA and CDR2 SQIVND (reference sequence). The CDR3 loop spans 16 amino acids. The CDR3 spells CASRTLSGTANSPLHF. Written as DNA, the CDR3 is TGTGCCAGTAGGACCCTGTCCGGGACGGCGAATTCACCCCTCCACTTT.

V and J are TRBV19 and TRBJ2-1; 12 nucleotides match TRBD2. Germline V gives CDR1 LNHDA, CDR2 SQIVND (reference sequence). The CDR3 contains 18 residues. V was pared by 5 bases and J by 0 bases, with 8 bases of the junction left unmatched. CDR3 amino acids: CASSFDLAGGPSYNEQFF. The CDR3 coding sequence is TGTGCCAGTAGTTTTGACCTAGCGGGGGGGCCCTCCTACAATGAGCAGTTCTTC.

This clone was counted between two and nine times. This rearrangement joins TRBV10-2 to TRBJ1-3, with D tentatively TRBD1 (5 bases). This CDR3 spans 15 amino acids. Germline V gene sequence: CDR1 WSHSY, CDR2 SAAADI. Deletions cut 5 bases from V and 4 bases from J, with 15 bases between. The CDR3 loop is CASSSPGTLGNTIYF. The CDR3 nucleotides read TGCGCCAGCAGTTCCCCCGGGACGCTAGGAAACACCATATATTTT.

The chain is built from TRBV19 and TRBJ2-6; no clear D gene. The V gene's germline CDR1 is LNHDA and CDR2 SQIVND (reference sequence). Trimming took 7 bases from V and 4 from J, leaving 14 bases between them. The CDR3 runs to 15 residues. The DNA of the CDR3 is TGTGCCAGTAACCCAGATGGGTTCGGGGCCAACGTCCTGACTTTC. Protein sequence: CASNPDGFGANVLTF. Full variable domain (missing parts from reference TRBV19 and TRBJ2-6): DGGITQSPKYLFRKEGQNVTLSCEQNLNHDAMYWYRQDPGQGLRLIYYSQIVNDFQKGDIAEGYSVSREKKESFPLTVTSAQKNPTAFYLCASNPDGFGANVLTFGAGSRLTVL.

This clone was found once. CDR3 nucleotide sequence: TGTGCCAGCAGTCCTCACTACGAGCAGTACTTC. It encodes CASSPHYEQYF. The V and J genes are TRBV2 and TRBJ2-7; D gene ambiguous. V was pared by 5 bases and J by 3 bases, with 5 bases between. Germline V lookup: CDR1 SNHLY, CDR2 FYNNEI. This CDR3 comprises 11 residues.

The chain carries TRBV19 and TRBJ2-5; D perhaps matches TRBD2 (5 bases). Germline V gene data show CDR1 as LNHDA and CDR2 as SQIVND (reference sequence). V was cut by 3 bases and J by 1 base, with 12 bases left in between. The CDR3 is 15 residues long. The CDR3 region has the DNA TGTGCCAGTAGTATGAGAGCGGCCTCCCAAGAGACCCAGTACTTC. Protein: CASSMRAASQETQYF.

J is TRBJ1-3 and V is TRBV6-1; TRBD1 matches 7 bases. Looked up from germline, CDR1 is MNHNS and CDR2 is SASEGT. The trim removed 6 bases at V and 5 bases at J, leaving 10 bases unmatched. This CDR3 contains 15 residues. CDR3 region: CASSLPQGDRNTIYF. The CDR3, as DNA: TGTGCCAGCAGCCTTCCTCAGGGGGATCGAAACACCATATATTTT.

This chain connects TRBV18 to TRBJ2-5, with TRBD1 matching 7 bases. Matching the DNA end better, TRBJ2-7 makes the J call doubtful. The CDR3 totals 14 residues. Germline CDR1 and CDR2: KGHSH and LQKENI. In nucleotides, the CDR3 is TGTGCCAGCTCACCAGGACAGGATTCCTACGAGCAGTACTTC. Translated, it gives CASSPGQDSYEQYF.

V is TRBV10-2 and J is TRBJ2-1; 13 bases line up with TRBD2. This CDR3 is built from 17 residues. The germline gives CDR1 WSHSY, CDR2 SAAADI. With V trimmed by 0 bases and J by 8 bases, 7 bases remained unmatched. This CDR3 reads CASSESHGLAGVDEQFF. CDR3 sequence (DNA): TGCGCCAGCAGTGAGTCCCACGGACTAGCGGGGGTGGATGAGCAGTTCTTC.

The V call is TRBV6-5, the J call TRBJ2-6; D is ambiguous. The V end lost 6 bases, the J end lost 2 bases, and 5 bases lay between the germline ends. CDR3 length: 13 amino acids. Per the germline V gene, CDR1 is MNHEY and CDR2 is SVGAGI. CDR3 sequence reads: CASRKPGANVLTF. CDR3 sequence (DNA): TGTGCCAGCAGAAAACCTGGGGCCAACGTCCTGACTTTC.

This clone was seen a single time. This sequence joins TRBV5-1 and TRBJ2-6, with D perhaps being TRBD1 or TRBD2 (6 bases each). V shed 4 bases and J shed 0 bases, with 14 bases lying between them. Per the germline V gene, CDR1 is SGHRS and CDR2 is YFSETQ. The length of the CDR3 is 17 residues. The CDR3 here is CASSVRLGGSGANVLTF. CDR3 DNA: TGCGCCAGCAGCGTGCGACTAGGGGGCTCTGGGGCCAACGTCCTGACTTTC.

The genes are TRBV4-2 and TRBJ2-7; tentatively, D is TRBD1 or TRBD2 (5 bases each). With 3 bases removed from V and 0 bases from J, the gap between germline ends came to 24 bases. There are 19 residues in the CDR3. Germline-derived CDR1 and CDR2 are LGHNA and YNFKEQ. The DNA for the CDR3 is TGTGCCAGCAGCCAGGTTCTAGGGGCAGGACTTCGAGTCTCCTACGAGCAGTACTTC. Translated: CASSQVLGAGLRVSYEQYF.

V usage is TRBV6-6 and J usage is TRBJ2-1; 9 positions match TRBD2. The CDR3 is made up of 13 amino acids. The V gene's germline CDR1 is MNHNY and CDR2 SVGAGI (reference sequence). Trimming removed 7 bases from V and 7 bases from J; junction bases left unmatched: 5. The CDR3: CASTGTSWNEQFF. Written as DNA, the CDR3 is TGTGCCAGCACTGGGACTAGCTGGAATGAGCAGTTCTTC.

V and J are TRBV2 and TRBJ2-1; D is unresolved. The CDR3 is 11 residues long. Trimming shortened V by 6 bases and J by 8 bases, and 8 bases separated the two germline ends. CDR1 is SNHLY and CDR2 is FYNNEI in the germline V gene. CDR3 coding DNA: TGTGCCAGCAGGGGTTACGATGAGCAGTTCTTC. It specifies CASRGYDEQFF.

This clone was seen a single time. J is TRBJ2-5 and V is TRBV27; TRBD2 matches 9 bases. Germline CDR1 and CDR2: MNHEY and SMNVEV (reference sequence). Trimming took 2 bases from V and 5 from J; bases not matched to a gene: 9. This CDR3 contains 16 residues. The CDR3 sequence: CASSLKGGGARETQYF. The DNA of the CDR3 is TGTGCCAGCAGTTTAAAAGGCGGGGGGGCCAGGGAGACCCAGTACTTC.

The gene calls are TRBV19 and TRBJ1-1; D unresolved. CDR1 is LNHDA and CDR2 is SQIVND in the germline V gene (reference sequence). CDR3 length equals 13 residues. Deletions cut 3 bases from V and 7 bases from J, with 12 bases between. The chain's CDR3 is CASSILKGVEAFF. CDR3 nucleotides: TGTGCCAGTAGTATTTTGAAAGGCGTTGAAGCTTTCTTT.

This chain joins TRBV4-1 and TRBJ2-5, with D tentatively TRBD2 (6 bases). This CDR3 has 17 residues. V shed 0 bases and J shed 2 bases, with 16 bases lying between them. CDR1 is MGHRA and CDR2 is YSYEKL in the germline V gene. CDR3 nucleotide sequence: TGCGCCAGCAGCCAAGATCATGGGAGGAGGATACAAGAGACCCAGTACTTC. It codes for CASSQDHGRRIQETQYF.

This clone was seen only once. This chain links TRBV15 with TRBJ2-1, with D perhaps TRBD1 (6 bases). Germline loops: CDR1 LNHNV, CDR2 YYDKDF (reference sequence). Trimming left V 1 base short and J 8 bases short, with 21 bases between. The CDR3 runs to 17 residues. The CDR3 loop reads CATSRVRGVRGTDEQFF. The CDR3 DNA follows: TGTGCCACCAGCAGAGTTAGGGGTGTAAGGGGGACCGATGAGCAGTTCTTC.

This clone was observed a few times. V usage is TRBV5-1 and J usage is TRBJ2-3, with TRBD1 identical over 11 bases. V lost 1 base, J lost 4 bases, and 2 bases stayed unmatched. This CDR3 has 15 amino acids. Looked up from germline, CDR1 is SGHRS and CDR2 is YFSETQ. The CDR3 here is CASSLQGQGADTQYF. DNA of the CDR3: TGCGCCAGCAGCTTGCAGGGACAGGGGGCAGATACGCAGTATTTT.

V and J are TRBV5-1 and TRBJ2-7; D unresolved. CDR1 is SGHRS and CDR2 is YFSETQ in the germline V gene. Trimming took 0 bases from V and 3 from J, leaving 10 bases between them. This CDR3 is 14 amino acids long. In DNA form, the CDR3 reads TGCGCCAGCAGCTTGGTGCGCCCAGACTACGAGCAGTACTTC. The encoded protein is CASSLVRPDYEQYF.